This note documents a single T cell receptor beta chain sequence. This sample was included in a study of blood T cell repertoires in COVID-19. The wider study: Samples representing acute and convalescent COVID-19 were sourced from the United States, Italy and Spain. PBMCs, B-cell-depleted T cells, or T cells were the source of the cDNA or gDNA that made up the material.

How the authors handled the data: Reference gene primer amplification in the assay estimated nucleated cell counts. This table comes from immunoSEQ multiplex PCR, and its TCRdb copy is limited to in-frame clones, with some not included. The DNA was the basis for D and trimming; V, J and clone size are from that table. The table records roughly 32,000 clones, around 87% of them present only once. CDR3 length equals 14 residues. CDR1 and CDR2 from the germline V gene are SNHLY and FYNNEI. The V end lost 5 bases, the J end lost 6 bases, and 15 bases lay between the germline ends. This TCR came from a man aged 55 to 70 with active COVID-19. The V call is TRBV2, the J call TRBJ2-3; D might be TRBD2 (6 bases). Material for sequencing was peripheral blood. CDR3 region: CASSPRDSEDTQYF. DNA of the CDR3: TGTGCCAGCAGTCCCCGGGACTCAGAGGATACGCAGTATTTT.